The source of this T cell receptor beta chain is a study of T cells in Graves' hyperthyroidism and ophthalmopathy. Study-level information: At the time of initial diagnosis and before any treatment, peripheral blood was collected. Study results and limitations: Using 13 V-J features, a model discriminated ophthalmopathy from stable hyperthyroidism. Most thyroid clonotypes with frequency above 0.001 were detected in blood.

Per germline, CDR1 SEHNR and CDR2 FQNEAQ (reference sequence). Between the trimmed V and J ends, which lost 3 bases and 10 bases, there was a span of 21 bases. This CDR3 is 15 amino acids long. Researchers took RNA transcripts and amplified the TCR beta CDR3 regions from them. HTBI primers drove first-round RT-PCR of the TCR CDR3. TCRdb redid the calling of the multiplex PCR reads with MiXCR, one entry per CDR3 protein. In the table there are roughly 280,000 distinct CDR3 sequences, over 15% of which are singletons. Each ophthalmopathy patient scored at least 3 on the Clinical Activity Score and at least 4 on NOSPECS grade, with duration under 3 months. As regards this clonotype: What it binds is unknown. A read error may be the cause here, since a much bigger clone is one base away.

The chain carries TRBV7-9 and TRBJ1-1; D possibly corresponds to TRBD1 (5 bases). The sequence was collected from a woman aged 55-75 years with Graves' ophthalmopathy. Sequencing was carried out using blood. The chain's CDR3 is CASSFLRGGLSGAFF. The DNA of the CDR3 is TGTGCCAGCAGCTTCTTACGGGGGGGTCTCTCTGGAGCTTTCTTT.